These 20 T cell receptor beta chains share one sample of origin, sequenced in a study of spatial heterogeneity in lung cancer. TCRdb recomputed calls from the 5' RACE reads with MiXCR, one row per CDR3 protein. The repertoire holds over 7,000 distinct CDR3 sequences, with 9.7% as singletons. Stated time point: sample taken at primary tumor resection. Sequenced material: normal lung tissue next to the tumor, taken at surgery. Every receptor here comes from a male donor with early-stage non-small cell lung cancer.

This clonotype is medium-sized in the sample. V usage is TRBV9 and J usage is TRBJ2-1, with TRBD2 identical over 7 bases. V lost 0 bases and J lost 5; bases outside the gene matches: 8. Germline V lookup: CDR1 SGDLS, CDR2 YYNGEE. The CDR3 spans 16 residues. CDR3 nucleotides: TGTGCCAGCAGCGTAGTTGACTTAGCGGGCCACAATGAGCAGTTCTTC. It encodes CASSVVDLAGHNEQFF.

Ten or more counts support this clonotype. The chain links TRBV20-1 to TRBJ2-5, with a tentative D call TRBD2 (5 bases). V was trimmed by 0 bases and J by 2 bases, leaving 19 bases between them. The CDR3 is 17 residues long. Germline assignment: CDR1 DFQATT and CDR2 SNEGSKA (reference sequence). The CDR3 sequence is CSARDRWSLGLQETQYF. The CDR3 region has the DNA TGCAGTGCTAGAGATCGGTGGTCACTAGGTTTACAAGAGACCCAGTACTTC.

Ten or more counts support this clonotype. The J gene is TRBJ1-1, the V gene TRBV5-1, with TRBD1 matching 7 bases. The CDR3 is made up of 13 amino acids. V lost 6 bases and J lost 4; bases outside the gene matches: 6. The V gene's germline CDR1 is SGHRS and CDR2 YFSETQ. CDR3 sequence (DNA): TGCGCCAGCATGCAGGGGGGAAGCACTGAAGCTTTCTTT. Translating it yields CASMQGGSTEAFF.

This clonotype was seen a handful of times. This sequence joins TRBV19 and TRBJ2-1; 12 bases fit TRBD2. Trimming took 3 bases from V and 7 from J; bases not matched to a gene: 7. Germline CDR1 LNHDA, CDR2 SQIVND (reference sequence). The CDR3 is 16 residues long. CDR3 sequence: CASSIQLAGGRNEQFF. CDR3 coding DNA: TGTGCCAGTAGTATCCAACTAGCGGGGGGTCGGAATGAGCAGTTCTTC. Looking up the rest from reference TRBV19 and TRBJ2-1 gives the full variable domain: DGGITQSPKYLFRKEGQNVTLSCEQNLNHDAMYWYRQDPGQGLRLIYYSQIVNDFQKGDIAEGYSVSREKKESFPLTVTSAQKNPTAFYLCASSIQLAGGRNEQFFGPGTRLTVL.

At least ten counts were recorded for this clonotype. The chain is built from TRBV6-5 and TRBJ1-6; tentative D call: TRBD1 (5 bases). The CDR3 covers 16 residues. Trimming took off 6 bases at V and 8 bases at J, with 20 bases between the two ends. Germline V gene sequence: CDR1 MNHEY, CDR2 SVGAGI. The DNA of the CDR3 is TGTGCCAGCAGCCAACGTCCGGGGGGAGGCGATTCACCCCTCCACTTT. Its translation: CASSQRPGGGDSPLHF.

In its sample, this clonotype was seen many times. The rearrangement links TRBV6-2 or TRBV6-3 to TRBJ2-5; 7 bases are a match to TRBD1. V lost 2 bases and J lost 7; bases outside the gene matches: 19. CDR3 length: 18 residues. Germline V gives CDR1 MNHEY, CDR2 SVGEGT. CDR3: CASSYVATGTTFAATQYF. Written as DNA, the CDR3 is TGTGCCAGCAGTTACGTTGCGACAGGGACAACTTTTGCGGCGACCCAGTACTTC.

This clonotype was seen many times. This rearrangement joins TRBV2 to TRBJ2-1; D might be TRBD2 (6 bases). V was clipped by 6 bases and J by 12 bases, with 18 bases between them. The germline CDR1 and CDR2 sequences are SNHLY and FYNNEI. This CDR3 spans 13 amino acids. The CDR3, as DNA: TGTGCCAGCAGCGCTCCTGGGGGGAGCGGGCAGTTCTTC. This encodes CASSAPGGSGQFF.

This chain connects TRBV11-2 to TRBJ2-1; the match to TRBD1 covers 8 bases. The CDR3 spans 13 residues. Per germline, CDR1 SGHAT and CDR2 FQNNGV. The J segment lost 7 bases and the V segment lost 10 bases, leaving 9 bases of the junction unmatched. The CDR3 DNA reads TGTGCCAACATCGGACAGGGTGGTAATGAGCAGTTCTTC. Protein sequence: CANIGQGGNEQFF. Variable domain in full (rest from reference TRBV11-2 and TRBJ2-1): EAGVAQSPRYKIIEKRQSVAFWCNPISGHATLYWYQQILGQGPKLLIQFQNNGVVDDSQLPKDRFSAERLKGVDSTLKIQPAKLEDSAVYLCANIGQGGNEQFFGPGTRLTVL.

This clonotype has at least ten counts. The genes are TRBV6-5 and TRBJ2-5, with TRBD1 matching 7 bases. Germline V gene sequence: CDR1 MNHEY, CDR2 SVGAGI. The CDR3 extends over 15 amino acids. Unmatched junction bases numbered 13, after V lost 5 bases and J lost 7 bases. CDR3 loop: CASSPSPWTGGTQYF. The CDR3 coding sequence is TGTGCCAGCAGTCCCTCCCCCTGGACAGGCGGGACCCAGTACTTC.

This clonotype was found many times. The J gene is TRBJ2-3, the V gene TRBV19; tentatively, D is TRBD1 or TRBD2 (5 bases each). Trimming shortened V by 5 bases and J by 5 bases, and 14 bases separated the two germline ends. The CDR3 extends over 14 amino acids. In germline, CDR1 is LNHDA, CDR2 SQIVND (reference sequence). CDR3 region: CASSSVGAGDTQYF. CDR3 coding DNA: TGTGCCAGTAGTTCGGTCGGGGCAGGAGATACGCAGTATTTT.

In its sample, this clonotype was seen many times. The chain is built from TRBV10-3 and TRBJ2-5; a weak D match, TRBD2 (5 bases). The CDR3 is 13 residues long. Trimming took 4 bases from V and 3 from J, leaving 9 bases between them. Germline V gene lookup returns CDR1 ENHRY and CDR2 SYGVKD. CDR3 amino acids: CAISVQEEETQYF. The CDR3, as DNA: TGTGCCATCAGTGTGCAGGAGGAAGAGACCCAGTACTTC.

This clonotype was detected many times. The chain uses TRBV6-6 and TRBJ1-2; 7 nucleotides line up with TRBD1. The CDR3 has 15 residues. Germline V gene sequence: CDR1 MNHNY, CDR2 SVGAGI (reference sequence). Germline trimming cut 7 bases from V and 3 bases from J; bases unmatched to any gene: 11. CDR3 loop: CASTTPVDRDYGYTF. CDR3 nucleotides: TGTGCCAGCACCACCCCCGTAGACAGGGACTATGGCTACACCTTC.

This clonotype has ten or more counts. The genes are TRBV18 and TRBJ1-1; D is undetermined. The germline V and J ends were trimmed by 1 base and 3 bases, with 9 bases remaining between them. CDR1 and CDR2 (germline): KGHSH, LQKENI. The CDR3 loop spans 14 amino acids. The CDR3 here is CASSPRVHDTEAFF. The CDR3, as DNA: TGTGCCAGCTCACCACGGGTACACGACACTGAAGCTTTCTTT.

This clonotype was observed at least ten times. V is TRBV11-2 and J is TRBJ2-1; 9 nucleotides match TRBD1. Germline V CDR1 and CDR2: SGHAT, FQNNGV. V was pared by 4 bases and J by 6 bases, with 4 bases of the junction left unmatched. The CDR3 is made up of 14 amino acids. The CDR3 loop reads CASSSDRGSNEQFF. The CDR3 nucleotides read TGTGCCAGCAGCTCCGACAGGGGGTCCAATGAGCAGTTCTTC.

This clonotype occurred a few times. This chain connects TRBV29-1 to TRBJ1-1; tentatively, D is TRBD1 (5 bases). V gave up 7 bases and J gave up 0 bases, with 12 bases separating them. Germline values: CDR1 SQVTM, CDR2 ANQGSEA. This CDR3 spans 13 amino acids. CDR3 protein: CSALTDLNTEAFF. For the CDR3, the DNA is TGCAGCGCATTGACAGATTTGAACACTGAAGCTTTCTTT.

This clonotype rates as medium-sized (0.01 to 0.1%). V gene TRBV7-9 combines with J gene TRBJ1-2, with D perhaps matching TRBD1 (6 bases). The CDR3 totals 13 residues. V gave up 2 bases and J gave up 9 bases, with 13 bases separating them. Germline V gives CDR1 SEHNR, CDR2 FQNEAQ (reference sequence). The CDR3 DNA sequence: TGTGCCAGCAGCTTATCTGGCCAGGGGAGCTACACCTTC. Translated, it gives CASSLSGQGSYTF.

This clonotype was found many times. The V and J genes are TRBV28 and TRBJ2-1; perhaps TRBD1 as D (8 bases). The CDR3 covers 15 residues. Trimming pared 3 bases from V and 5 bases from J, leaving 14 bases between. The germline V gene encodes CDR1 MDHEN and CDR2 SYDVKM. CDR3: CASSFGGTGDNEQFF. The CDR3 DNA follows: TGTGCCAGCAGTTTCGGGGGGACAGGAGACAATGAGCAGTTCTTC.

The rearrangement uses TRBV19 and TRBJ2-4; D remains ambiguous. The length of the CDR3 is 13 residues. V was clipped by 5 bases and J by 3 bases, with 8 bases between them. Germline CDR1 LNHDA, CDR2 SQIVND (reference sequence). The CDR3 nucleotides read TGTGCCAGTAGTGGCCCTGACAAAAACATTCAGTACTTC. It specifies CASSGPDKNIQYF. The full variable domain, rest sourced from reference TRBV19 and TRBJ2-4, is DGGITQSPKYLFRKEGQNVTLSCEQNLNHDAMYWYRQDPGQGLRLIYYSQIVNDFQKGDIAEGYSVSREKKESFPLTVTSAQKNPTAFYLCASSGPDKNIQYFGAGTRLSVL.

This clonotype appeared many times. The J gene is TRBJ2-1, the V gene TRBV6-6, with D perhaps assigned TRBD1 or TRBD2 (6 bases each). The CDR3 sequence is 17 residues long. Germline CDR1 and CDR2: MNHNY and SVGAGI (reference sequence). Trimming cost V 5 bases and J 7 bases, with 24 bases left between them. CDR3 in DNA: TGTGCCAGCAGTACCTCCCAGGCGGGGACACAAGGGAATGAGCAGTTCTTC. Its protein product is CASSTSQAGTQGNEQFF.

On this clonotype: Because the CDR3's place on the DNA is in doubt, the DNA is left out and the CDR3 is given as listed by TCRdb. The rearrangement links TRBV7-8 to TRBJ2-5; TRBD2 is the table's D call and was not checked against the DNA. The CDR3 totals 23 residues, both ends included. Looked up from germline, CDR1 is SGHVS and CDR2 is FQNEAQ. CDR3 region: CASSFYICSALGTSGGARETQYF.